A single TCR beta chain is shown here with its context. Clones were sequenced by immunoSEQ multiplex PCR, and TCRdb holds only the in-frame ones, with some missing. This sample carries about 140,000 clones, around nine tenths of them seen once, and the ten largest clones take roughly 5.4%. These data originate in a study of blood T cell repertoires in COVID-19. In the study overall: Donors in the United States, Italy and Spain gave samples during acute or convalescent COVID-19.

The V gene end was trimmed by 2 bases and the J gene end by 8 bases; junction bases not matched to a gene: 9. CDR1 SQVTM and CDR2 ANQGSEA come from the germline V gene. The CDR3 totals 16 residues. The gene calls are TRBV29-1 and TRBJ1-6; 10 positions agree with TRBD1. Source material: peripheral blood. The sequence derives from a human donor in a cohort sampled during active COVID-19. This CDR3 is CSVELRDRGRDSPLHF. In DNA, the CDR3 is TGCAGCGTTGAACTCCGGGACAGGGGAAGGGATTCACCCCTCCACTTT.